These T cell receptor beta chains were read from a single sample in a study of cytomegalovirus exposure and HLA in healthy donors. TCRdb keeps only in-frame clones here, not all; method: immunoSEQ multiplex PCR. The sample yields fewer than 200,000 clones, around 77% seen once. The sample was PBMCs. The receptors originated from a man in his 60s in good health and CMV-seronegative. CDR3s include the opening cysteine and the closing phenylalanine or tryptophan. The order of the fields is J gene, clone size, D gene, V gene, CDR3 DNA, CDR3 protein. The D gene is left open where the match is weak. Only part of the rows carry a size: once, few, many, or a class if the clone is expanded.

J gene: TRBJ2-6
clone size: once
D gene: TRBD1
V gene: TRBV27
CDR3 DNA: TGTGCCAGCAGTTTCTACAGGGGGGCTGGGGCCAACGTCCTGACTTTC
CDR3 protein: CASSFYRGAGANVLTF

J gene: TRBJ1-2
clone size: NA
D gene: TRBD1
V gene: TRBV5-5
CDR3 DNA: TGTGCCAGCAGCTTCCGGACAGGAGAAATCTATGGCTACACCTTC
CDR3 protein: CASSFRTGEIYGYTF

J gene: TRBJ2-5
clone size: NA
D gene: TRBD1
V gene: TRBV18
CDR3 DNA: TGTGCCAGCTCACCAGACAGGGGCTACCAAGAGACCCAGTACTTC
CDR3 protein: CASSPDRGYQETQYF

J gene: TRBJ2-5
clone size: few
D gene: NA
V gene: TRBV7-2
CDR3 DNA: TGTGCCAGCAGCTTGGGGAGGGGGGGGCCGGAGACCCAGTACTTC
CDR3 protein: CASSLGRGGPETQYF

J gene: TRBJ1-5
clone size: NA
D gene: TRBD1
V gene: TRBV15
CDR3 DNA: TGTGCCACCAGCAGAGCGGACAGGGGATCTAATCAGCCCCAGCATTTT
CDR3 protein: CATSRADRGSNQPQHF

J gene: TRBJ1-5
clone size: once
D gene: NA
V gene: TRBV9
CDR3 DNA: TGTGCCAGCAGCGTAGCTGGACAGATCAATCAGCCCCAGCATTTT
CDR3 protein: CASSVAGQINQPQHF

J gene: TRBJ1-2
clone size: NA
D gene: NA
V gene: TRBV19
CDR3 DNA: TGTGCCAGTAGTATCGACTATGGCTACACCTTC
CDR3 protein: CASSIDYGYTF

J gene: TRBJ2-7
clone size: NA
D gene: NA
V gene: TRBV4-1
CDR3 DNA: TGCGCCAGCAGCCCGAGCGCGACCGGGACAACCTACGAGCAGTACTTC
CDR3 protein: CASSPSATGTTYEQYF

J gene: TRBJ1-2
clone size: NA
D gene: TRBD1
V gene: TRBV19
CDR3 DNA: TGTGCCAGTAGTATACGGACAGGGCCAGGGCCAGGAGGCTACACCTTC
CDR3 protein: CASSIRTGPGPGGYTF

J gene: TRBJ2-7
clone size: once
D gene: TRBD1
V gene: TRBV6-1
CDR3 DNA: TGTGCCAGCAGGACCCAGGGGGCCTTTTACGAGCAGTACTTC
CDR3 protein: CASRTQGAFYEQYF